The source of this T cell receptor beta chain is a study of OX40 agonist ivuxolimab in advanced cancers. Sequenced by immunoSEQ multiplex PCR; TCRdb stores in-frame clones only, minus some. The sample shows more than 12,000 clones, 75% to 85% of them seen only once. Blood sampling was done at baseline, cycle 4 day 1, and cycle 7 day 1. Remarks on this clone: Its antigen is not known.

Study-wide results and caveats: Partial responders at 0.1-3.0 mg/kg showed near-lowest clonal expansion.

The TCR was taken from an adult with an advanced solid tumor such as melanoma, head and neck, liver or kidney cancer. The sequencing here drew on CD4+ or CD8+ T cells sorted from blood, taken in a trial of the OX40 agonist ivuxolimab.

The CDR3 DNA is TGTGCCAGCAGCTTAGCGCGAAGCGGGAGGGCCGGGGAGCAGTTCTTC. Translation gives CASSLARSGRAGEQFF. The chain has TRBV7-2 and TRBJ2-1; TRBD2 matches at 10 bases. This CDR3 is 16 amino acids long. From germline, CDR1 is SGHTA and CDR2 FQGNSA. Trimming took 0 bases from V and 10 from J; bases not matched to a gene: 9. The variable domain in full, completed from reference TRBV7-2 and TRBJ2-1, reads GAGVSQSPSNKVTEKGKDVELRCDPISGHTALYWYRQSLGQGLEFLIYFQGNSAPDKSGLPSDRFSAERTGGSVSTLTIQRTQQEDSAVYLCASSLARSGRAGEQFFGPGTRLTVL.